A single sample gave rise to the 31 T cell receptor beta chains below, sequenced in a study of cytomegalovirus exposure and HLA in healthy donors. This PCR relied on a set of 60 Vbeta primers and 13 Jbeta primers. Only in-frame clones appear in the TCRdb table, and some are missing; sequencing was by immunoSEQ multiplex PCR. Of some 140,000 clones listed, 70% to 80% were seen once; the top ten hold 6% to 8.5%. Sequenced material: PBMCs. The receptor set was obtained from a young man in good health and CMV-seropositive.

This clone was picked up many times. The rearrangement links TRBV6-1 to TRBJ2-7; 9 bases match TRBD2. The CDR3 spans 15 residues. The V gene's germline CDR1 is MNHNS and CDR2 SASEGT. The V gene end was trimmed by 2 bases and the J gene end by 4 bases; junction bases not matched to a gene: 6. CDR3 region: CASSETASGVYEQYF. CDR3 DNA sequence: TGTGCCAGCAGTGAAACGGCTAGCGGGGTTTACGAGCAGTACTTC.

The chain joins TRBV30 to TRBJ1-3, with TRBD1 identical over 7 bases. This CDR3 region has 12 residues. Unmatched junction bases numbered 5, after V lost 5 bases and J lost 7 bases. The germline V gene has CDR1 GTSNPN and CDR2 SVGIG (reference sequence). CDR3 residues: CAWSTGTNTIYF. The CDR3 DNA sequence: TGTGCCTGGTCGACAGGGACTAACACCATATATTTT.

The chain links TRBV7-8 to TRBJ1-4; D is possibly TRBD1 (6 bases). V was trimmed by 5 bases and J by 5 bases, leaving 15 bases between them. Germline values: CDR1 SGHVS, CDR2 FQNEAQ. This CDR3 is built from 15 residues. CDR3 in amino acids: CASSTQDRLNEKLFF. CDR3 DNA sequence: TGTGCCAGCAGCACTCAGGACAGATTAAATGAAAAACTGTTTTTT.

V is TRBV6-6 and J is TRBJ2-1; D might be TRBD2 (7 bases). The CDR3 spans 13 residues. The germline V and J ends were trimmed by 6 bases and 9 bases, with 15 bases remaining between them. Germline lookup yields CDR1 MNHNY and CDR2 SVGAGI (reference sequence). The CDR3 DNA sequence: TGTGCCAGCAGGGGGGGGGCGGGGATTGAGCAGTTCTTC. It yields the protein CASRGGAGIEQFF.

The chain couples TRBV5-6 to TRBJ2-7; 12 bases align to TRBD2. Germline values: CDR1 SGHDT, CDR2 YYEEEE. The CDR3 has 14 amino acids. With 5 bases clipped from V and 4 bases from J, the junction kept 4 bases outside the gene matches. Written as DNA, the CDR3 is TGTGCCAGCAGTGGAGGACTAGCGGGATACGAGCAGTACTTC. It is translated as CASSGGLAGYEQYF.

This clone was picked up a small number of times. The chain couples TRBV9 to TRBJ2-2, with 8 bases fitting TRBD1. CDR1 and CDR2 from the germline V gene are SGDLS and YYNGEE. This CDR3 spans 18 amino acids. The V gene end was trimmed by 0 bases and the J gene end by 1 base; junction bases not matched to a gene: 8. Here the CDR3 DNA reads TGTGCCAGCAGCGTAGGCTACGGGACAGGCCTGAACACCGGGGAGCTGTTTTTT. It specifies CASSVGYGTGLNTGELFF.

This sequence joins TRBV6-5 and TRBJ1-2; D unclear. Germline V gene data show CDR1 as MNHEY and CDR2 as SVGAGI. The CDR3 contains 13 residues. With 0 bases removed from V and 4 bases from J, the gap between germline ends came to 6 bases. The CDR3 is CASSYSRTYGYTF. The CDR3, as DNA: TGTGCCAGCAGTTACTCGAGAACCTATGGCTACACCTTC.

The CDR3 loop reads CASSVAKSDTQYF. Here the CDR3 DNA reads TGTGCCAGCAGCGTAGCAAAATCAGATACGCAGTATTTT. The genes are TRBV9 and TRBJ2-3, with unresolved D. CDR3 length: 13 amino acids. Trimming shortened V by 0 bases and J by 4 bases, and 6 bases separated the two germline ends. Germline CDR1 reads SGDLS; CDR2 reads YYNGEE.

This clone turned up a few times. The J gene is TRBJ2-7, the V gene TRBV7-9, with D perhaps TRBD2 (6 bases). V was trimmed by 1 base and J by 7 bases, leaving 11 bases between them. This CDR3 region has 13 residues. Germline-derived CDR1 and CDR2 are SEHNR and FQNEAQ (reference sequence). The CDR3 protein is CASSLVADGEQYF. The CDR3 nucleotides are TGTGCCAGCAGCTTAGTAGCGGACGGGGAGCAGTACTTC.

The V and J genes are TRBV5-1 and TRBJ1-1, with a tentative D call TRBD1 (6 bases). The CDR3 length is 14 residues. CDR1 is SGHRS and CDR2 is YFSETQ in the germline V gene. V was trimmed by 5 bases and J by 1 base, leaving 12 bases between them. The CDR3 nucleotides read TGCGCCAGCAGTCAGAAGACAGGGAACACTGAAGCTTTCTTT. Encoded protein: CASSQKTGNTEAFF.

As DNA, the CDR3 is TGCGCCAGCAGCCAAGATTCAGGGGTCATCACAGATACGCAGTATTTT. This gives the protein CASSQDSGVITDTQYF. V usage is TRBV4-1 and J usage is TRBJ2-3; maybe TRBD1 (6 bases). The ends were cut back, 0 bases at V and 2 bases at J, with 12 bases in the middle. CDR1 and CDR2 (germline): MGHRA, YSYEKL. This CDR3 has 16 amino acids.

The chain combines TRBV28 with TRBJ2-5; TRBD1 matches at 9 bases. The last part of the DNA fits TRBJ2-7 better; the J call may be wrong. The germline gives CDR1 MDHEN, CDR2 SYDVKM. This CDR3 region has 13 residues. CDR3 loop: CASEPGQGYEQYF. In DNA, the CDR3 is TGTGCCAGCGAACCGGGACAGGGTTACGAGCAGTACTTC.

The chain has TRBV15 and TRBJ2-3; 10 positions match TRBD1. The J segment lost 4 bases and the V segment lost 3 bases, leaving 4 bases of the junction unmatched. The CDR3 is 15 amino acids. The germline V gene has CDR1 LNHNV and CDR2 YYDKDF (reference sequence). This CDR3 is CATSRRQGASDTQYF. The CDR3 bases are TGTGCCACCAGCAGGCGACAGGGGGCGTCAGATACGCAGTATTTT. The full variable domain, in which reference TRBV15 and TRBJ2-3 provide the parts outside the CDR3, is DAMVIQNPRYQVTQFGKPVTLSCSQTLNHNVMYWYQQKSSQAPKLLFHYYDKDFNNEADTPDNFQSRRPNTSFCFLDIRSPGLGDTAMYLCATSRRQGASDTQYFGPGTRLTVL.

The chain is built from TRBV27 and TRBJ2-6; D is unresolved. This CDR3 spans 14 amino acids. Deletions cut 4 bases from V and 0 bases from J, with 4 bases between. The germline gives CDR1 MNHEY, CDR2 SMNVEV (reference sequence). The CDR3 reads CASSSGSGANVLTF. The CDR3 nucleotides are TGTGCCAGCAGTTCCGGCTCTGGGGCCAACGTCCTGACTTTC. Combining the CDR3 with reference TRBV27 and TRBJ2-6 gives the whole variable domain EAQVTQNPRYLITVTGKKLTVTCSQNMNHEYMSWYRQDPGLGLRQIYYSMNVEVTDKGDVPEGYKVSRKEKRNFPLILESPSPNQTSLYFCASSSGSGANVLTFGAGSRLTVL.

This clone was detected only once. The gene calls are TRBV6-5 and TRBJ1-2, with 10 bases identical to TRBD1. CDR1 is MNHEY, CDR2 SVGAGI, per germline. This CDR3 has 15 residues. V was pared by 6 bases and J by 8 bases, with 12 bases of the junction left unmatched. CDR3: CASSLTGQGSKGYTF. The DNA for the CDR3 is TGTGCCAGCAGCCTTACGGGACAGGGGTCTAAGGGCTACACCTTC.

V gene TRBV4-1 combines with J gene TRBJ2-7, with TRBD2 matching 11 bases. There are 14 residues in the CDR3. Germline CDR1 MGHRA, CDR2 YSYEKL. Trimming took 0 bases from V and 5 from J; bases not matched to a gene: 0. This CDR3 is CASSQELAGDEQYF. The CDR3 DNA sequence: TGCGCCAGCAGCCAAGAACTAGCGGGAGACGAGCAGTACTTC.

V is TRBV28 and J is TRBJ2-1; possibly TRBD1 for D (6 bases). Germline V gene data show CDR1 as MDHEN and CDR2 as SYDVKM. The V end lost 6 bases, the J end lost 0 bases, and 18 bases lay between the germline ends. The CDR3 runs 17 residues. The CDR3 is CASSPGPRGPSYNEQFF. The CDR3 nucleotides are TGTGCCAGCAGCCCCGGGCCCAGGGGACCCTCCTACAATGAGCAGTTCTTC.

V usage is TRBV7-2 and J usage is TRBJ2-5; D is unclear. Germline V gene sequence: CDR1 SGHTA, CDR2 FQGNSA. There are 14 residues in the CDR3. The V end was cut by 7 bases, the J end by 0 bases, with 12 bases between. CDR3 protein: CASKAATYQETQYF. As DNA, the CDR3 is TGTGCCAGCAAGGCGGCTACGTACCAAGAGACCCAGTACTTC.

The gene calls are TRBV7-3 and TRBJ1-2, with D uncertain. Trimming cost V 5 bases and J 8 bases, with 15 bases left between them. The CDR3 consists of 13 residues. The germline gives CDR1 SGHTA, CDR2 FQGTGA. DNA for the CDR3: TGTGCCAGCAGCCTTGAGGGAAGACGGGGCTACACCTTC. Translating gives CASSLEGRRGYTF. The full variable domain, completed using reference TRBV7-3 and TRBJ1-2, is GAGVSQTPSNKVTEKGKYVELRCDPISGHTALYWYRQSLGQGPEFLIYFQGTGAADDSGLPNDRFFAVRPEGSVSTLKIQRTERGDSAVYLCASSLEGRRGYTFGSGTRLTVV.

This rearrangement joins TRBV18 to TRBJ2-7; 10 nucleotides align to TRBD2. The CDR3 extends over 18 amino acids. Germline V gene lookup returns CDR1 KGHSH and CDR2 LQKENI. With 0 bases clipped from V and 2 bases from J, the junction kept 10 bases outside the gene matches. The CDR3 sequence: CASSPPLGSGGRTYEQYF. The CDR3 DNA sequence: TGTGCCAGCTCACCACCCCTGGGTAGCGGGGGGAGGACCTACGAGCAGTACTTC.

The chain links TRBV5-4 to TRBJ1-4, with 12 bases lining up with TRBD1. This CDR3 has 15 residues. V dropped 5 bases and J dropped 8; count of bases not matched to a gene: 7. Germline V gives CDR1 SGHNT, CDR2 YYREEE (reference sequence). The CDR3 nucleotides read TGTGCCAGCAGTCCCGCCGGGACAGGGGGCGAAAAACTGTTTTTT. Protein sequence: CASSPAGTGGEKLFF.

The chain links TRBV9 to TRBJ2-7; TRBD1 agrees at 7 bases. This CDR3 contains 14 residues. Germline trimming cut 2 bases from V and 3 bases from J; bases unmatched to any gene: 5. Germline V gives CDR1 SGDLS, CDR2 YYNGEE. CDR3 bases: TGTGCCAGCAGCGTCGCCGGACAGGACTACGAGCAGTACTTC. Its translation: CASSVAGQDYEQYF.

The J gene is TRBJ1-1, the V gene TRBV5-1; D is ambiguous. The V end lost 2 bases, the J end lost 6 bases, and 11 bases lay between the germline ends. CDR1 is SGHRS, CDR2 YFSETQ, per germline. The CDR3 covers 13 residues. DNA of the CDR3: TGCGCCAGCAGCTTAGAGGGTAGGTCTGAAGCTTTCTTT. This encodes CASSLEGRSEAFF.

This clone was picked up a small number of times. This CDR3 is CASSRDTYEQYF. The CDR3 DNA reads as TGTGCCAGCAGCCGGGACACCTACGAGCAGTACTTC. The chain uses TRBV2 and TRBJ2-5, with D perhaps TRBD1 (6 bases). TRBJ2-7 explains the end of the DNA better; the J call may be wrong. The CDR3 is 12 residues long. Germline lookup yields CDR1 SNHLY and CDR2 FYNNEI.

The V gene is TRBV18, the J gene TRBJ2-7, with 10 positions matching TRBD2. Germline lookup yields CDR1 KGHSH and CDR2 LQKENI. V trimming: 2 bases; J trimming: 5 bases; junction bases outside the gene matches: 9. This CDR3 is 16 amino acids long. The CDR3 DNA sequence: TGTGCCAGCTCACCAAGTCTAGCGGGGGCAAGGCACGAGCAGTACTTC. Translation: CASSPSLAGARHEQYF.

A few counts support this clone. V gene TRBV9 combines with J gene TRBJ2-3; unclear D gene. This CDR3 spans 15 amino acids. V was pared by 0 bases and J by 1 base, with 9 bases between. The V gene's germline CDR1 is SGDLS and CDR2 YYNGEE. Here the CDR3 DNA reads TGTGCCAGCAGCGTAGGTTCCGCAGGCACAGATACGCAGTATTTT. Translated: CASSVGSAGTDTQYF. Using reference TRBV9 and TRBJ2-3 for the parts outside the CDR3, the full variable domain is DSGVTQTPKHLITATGQRVTLRCSPRSGDLSVYWYQQSLDQGLQFLIQYYNGEERAKGNILERFSAQQFPDLHSELNLSSLELGDSALYFCASSVGSAGTDTQYFGPGTRLTVL.

This sequence joins TRBV5-1 and TRBJ2-5, with a tentative D call TRBD1 (6 bases). Germline lookup yields CDR1 SGHRS and CDR2 YFSETQ. Trimming removed 0 bases from V and 5 bases from J, with 20 bases in between. The CDR3 covers 17 residues. The CDR3 spells CASSLAGLAERGETQYF. The CDR3 DNA follows: TGCGCCAGCAGCTTGGCCGGGTTGGCGGAGAGGGGGGAGACCCAGTACTTC. Supplemented by reference TRBV5-1 and TRBJ2-5, the full variable domain reads KAGVTQTPRYLIKTRGQQVTLSCSPISGHRSVSWYQQTPGQGLQFLFEYFSETQRNKGNFPGRFSGRQFSNSRSEMNVSTLELGDSALYLCASSLAGLAERGETQYFGPGTRLLVL.

The chain combines TRBV5-1 with TRBJ2-7; D is uncertain. V was shortened by 0 bases and J by 0 bases, with 4 bases between the two germline ends. In germline, CDR1 is SGHRS, CDR2 YFSETQ. The CDR3 sequence is 13 residues long. DNA for the CDR3: TGCGCCAGCAGCTTGGAAGCCTCCTACGAGCAGTACTTC. This translates into CASSLEASYEQYF.

V gene TRBV18 combines with J gene TRBJ2-1, with 8 bases identical to TRBD2. CDR3 length equals 19 residues. Unmatched junction bases numbered 18, after V lost 3 bases and J lost 5 bases. Germline CDR1 and CDR2: KGHSH and LQKENI. The CDR3, as DNA: TGTGCCAGCTCACCCCCCGGGACTAGTATTTCCTTCGTTGACAATGAGCAGTTCTTC. Encoded protein: CASSPPGTSISFVDNEQFF.

The CDR3 loop is CASSLAQGSDYGYTF. The CDR3 nucleotides read TGCGCCAGCAGCTTGGCGCAGGGCAGCGACTATGGCTACACCTTC. V and J are TRBV5-1 and TRBJ1-2; D is possibly TRBD1 (5 bases). Between the trimmed V and J ends, which lost 0 bases and 3 bases, there was a span of 12 bases. The CDR3 length is 15 residues. Germline CDR1 reads SGHRS; CDR2 reads YFSETQ.

In its sample, this clone was seen a few times. The rearrangement links TRBV29-1 to TRBJ1-2, with a possible D match to TRBD1 (5 bases). The CDR3 length is 13 residues. Trimming cost V 3 bases and J 4 bases, with 12 bases left between them. The germline gives CDR1 SQVTM, CDR2 ANQGSEA. The CDR3 sequence: CSVDLRQSYGYTF. CDR3 bases: TGCAGCGTTGATCTGCGACAGAGCTATGGCTACACCTTC. Full variable domain (rest looked up from reference TRBV29-1 and TRBJ1-2): SAVISQKPSRDICQRGTSLTIQCQVDSQVTMMFWYRQQPGQSLTLIATANQGSEATYESGFVIDKFPISRPNLTFSTLTVSNMSPEDSSIYLCSVDLRQSYGYTFGSGTRLTVV.